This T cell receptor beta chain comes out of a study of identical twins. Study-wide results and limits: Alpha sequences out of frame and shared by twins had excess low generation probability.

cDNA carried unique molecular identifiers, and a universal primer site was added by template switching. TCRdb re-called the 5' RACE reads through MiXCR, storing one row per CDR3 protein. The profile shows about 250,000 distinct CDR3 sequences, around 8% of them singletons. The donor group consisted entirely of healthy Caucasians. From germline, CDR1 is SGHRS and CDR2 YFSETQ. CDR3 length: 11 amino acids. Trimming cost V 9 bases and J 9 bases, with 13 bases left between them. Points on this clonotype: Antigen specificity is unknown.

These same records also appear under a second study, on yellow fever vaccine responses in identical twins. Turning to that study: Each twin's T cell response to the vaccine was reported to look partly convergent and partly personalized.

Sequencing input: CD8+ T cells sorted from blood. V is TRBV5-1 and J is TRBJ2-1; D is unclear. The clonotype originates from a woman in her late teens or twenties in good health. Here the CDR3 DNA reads TGCGCCACCTACATTGATGCTGAGCAGTTCTTC. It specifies CATYIDAEQFF. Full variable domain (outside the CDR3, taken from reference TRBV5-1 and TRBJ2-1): KAGVTQTPRYLIKTRGQQVTLSCSPISGHRSVSWYQQTPGQGLQFLFEYFSETQRNKGNFPGRFSGRQFSNSRSEMNVSTLELGDSALYLCATYIDAEQFFGPGTRLTVL.